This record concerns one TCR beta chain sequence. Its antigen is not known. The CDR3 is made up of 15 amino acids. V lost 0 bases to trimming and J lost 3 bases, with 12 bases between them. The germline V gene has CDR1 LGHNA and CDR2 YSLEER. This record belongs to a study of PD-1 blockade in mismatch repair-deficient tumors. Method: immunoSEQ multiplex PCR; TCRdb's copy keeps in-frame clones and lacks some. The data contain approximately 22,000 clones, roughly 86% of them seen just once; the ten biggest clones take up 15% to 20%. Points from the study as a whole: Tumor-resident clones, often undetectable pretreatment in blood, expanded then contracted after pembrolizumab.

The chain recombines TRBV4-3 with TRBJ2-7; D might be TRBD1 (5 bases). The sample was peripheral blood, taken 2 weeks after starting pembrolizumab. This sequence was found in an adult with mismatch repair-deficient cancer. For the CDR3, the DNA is TGCGCCAGCAGCCAAGAAGTCATCACAGGCTACGAGCAGTACTTC. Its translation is CASSQEVITGYEQYF.